This T cell receptor (beta chain) was obtained from a study of shared clonotypes between healthy human individuals (dated by TCRdb to the early 2020s). Study-wide context: Three men and a couple of women, aged 18 to 49 years, made up the cohort. For each donor, CD4 naive and CD4 memory were each given three plates, CD8 naive was given two plates, and CD8 memory was given one plate. Blood TCR repertoires of about 5 healthy adults were deeply sequenced to estimate repertoire size and the extent of clonotype sharing between individuals. Libraries were prepared and TCR repertoires were sequenced by different laboratories using diverse techniques, in order to increase sequencing depth and limit assay-specific biases. Between about 0.85 and 9.5 billion PBMCs per donor were obtained by leukapheresis.

This clone appeared once. No antigen is known for it. No base qualities exist here, and no much larger clone lies one base off it. TCR CDR3 regions were amplified from genomic DNA by multiplex PCR using the deep immunoSEQ assay. Extracted genomic DNA from each cell subset was spread evenly across all wells of several immunoSEQ 96-well plates, with each plate serving as a replicate. Each replicate PCR for sorted subsets received about 200 ng genomic DNA, equal to tens of thousands of T cell genomes. Purified libraries were measured with a Qubit 3.0 fluorometer, size-checked on a Bioanalyzer 2100, and measured again with the KAPA Library Quantification kit. Every immunoSEQ 96-well plate was sequenced on a separate single-read 150-cycle Illumina NextSeq 550 flow cell. Processing in the source paper ran as follows. Because the immunoSEQ output included only junctional sequences and no quality scores, the filtering could not be the same as the filtering used for full-length reads. Sequences were annotated with PyIR, a Python wrapper for IgBLAST v1.9, using IMGT germline references to assign V/J genes and CDR3. Any read was removed if the V/J assignment was weak (E-value above 1e-6), the CDR3 was missing, or the read contained stop codons, out-of-frame junctions, or ambiguous translated residues. A V3J clonotype was defined by an identical inferred V gene, J gene, and CDR3 amino acid sequence. Percentage overlap between repertoires was calculated by dividing the number of shared unique clonotypes by the size of the smaller repertoire. Three approaches were used to assess repertoire richness: RTK rarefaction, the Chao1 estimator, and Recon v2.1 estimates of unobserved clonotypes. Generation probabilities for all TCRbeta clonotypes obtained by the gDNA method from a handful of donors were computed using OLGA. The table was pulled from immuneACCESS by TCRdb, which kept in-frame rearrangements only. Such tables lose some clones; where checked, under half of the loss comes from unresolved V genes, and the rest has no known cause. The DNA gave D and trimming, while V, J and clone size come from that table. Present in this sample are 2 million to 3 million clones, 93% of which were seen just once. The ten biggest clones cover roughly 0.39% of the sample.

Healthy HIV-negative adults with no recently reported acute infections or vaccinations were included as donors. Every donor was a Caucasian adult living in Nashville, Tennessee, USA. CD4+ T cells were enriched by magnetic negative selection; naive cells were then positively selected on CD45RA, and the negative fraction formed the memory subset. Blood was obtained by leukapheresis, after which PBMCs were separated by Ficoll-Histopaque density gradient centrifugation and cryopreserved in liquid nitrogen vapor phase. Analytical flow cytometry was used to check the purity and quantity of every magnetically sorted T cell population. From each sorted fraction, genomic DNA was isolated and quantified by UV absorbance on a Nanodrop 2000c. What the work shows at the level of the full study, not this receptor alone: Pairwise subsampling indicated that sequencing depth was expected to affect the degree of clonotype sharing among donors. When several donors were compared, the shared fraction of clonotypes was about 5% for naive CD4, 3.5% to 4% for naive CD8, 2.3% for memory CD4, and 0.35% to 0.4% for memory CD8. Estimated clonotype richness was generally larger for naive than for memory subsets. Rarefaction of sorted-subset datasets indicated incomplete sequencing despite the large sequencing depth. The small number of donors limited the genetic and exposure-history diversity represented. Sampling was restricted to blood, and TCR repertoires in tissue are likely to differ from TCR repertoires in blood. Compared with non-shared clonotypes, clonotypes shared by all four sorted-subset donors had higher generation probabilities.

Per the germline V gene, LGHNA is the CDR1 and YSLEER is the CDR2. Relative to germline, V is missing 4 bases and J is missing 7 bases, with 15 bases of the junction outside any gene match. The CDR3 holds 16 amino acids from the cysteine to the phenylalanine. Of all the DNA, just the CDR3 is kept, 48 bases in frame from base 1. The TCR originated in a man aged 18 to 30 in good health. Some clones in this sample may be carry-over from other donors' samples. Input material: naive CD4+ T cells from PBMCs. The sample's cell subset or site label, in plain terms: CD45RA+ positively selected. The chain couples TRBV4-3 to TRBJ1-1, and 7 junction bases match TRBD1. The CDR3 reads as follows: CASSRTANTGTVEAFF. The nucleotide sequence is given as TGCGCCAGCAGCCGAACCGCGAACACCGGGACAGTTGAAGCTTTCTTT.